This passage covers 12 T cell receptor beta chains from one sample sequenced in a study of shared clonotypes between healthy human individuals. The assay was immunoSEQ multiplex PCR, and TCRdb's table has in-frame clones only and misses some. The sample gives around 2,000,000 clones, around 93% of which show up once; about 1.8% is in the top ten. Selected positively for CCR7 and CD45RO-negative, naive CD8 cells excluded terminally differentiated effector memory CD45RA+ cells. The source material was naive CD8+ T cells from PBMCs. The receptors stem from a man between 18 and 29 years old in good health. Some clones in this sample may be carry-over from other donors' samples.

CDR3 DNA sequence: TGCGCCAGCAGCCAAGATGTGAATAGCGGGCCCACAGATACGCAGTATTTT. Translating gives CASSQDVNSGPTDTQYF. The genes are TRBV4-1 and TRBJ2-3; 7 nucleotides line up with TRBD2. V lost 0 bases, J lost 2 bases, and 8 bases stayed unmatched. CDR3 length: 17 amino acids. Germline V gene lookup returns CDR1 MGHRA and CDR2 YSYEKL.

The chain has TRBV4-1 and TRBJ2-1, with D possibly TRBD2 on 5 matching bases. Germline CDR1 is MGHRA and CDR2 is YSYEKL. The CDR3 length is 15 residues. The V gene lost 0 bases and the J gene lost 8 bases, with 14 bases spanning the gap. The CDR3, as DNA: TGCGCCAGCAGCCAAGACGGGGTAGTGGGCGATGAGCAGTTCTTC. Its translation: CASSQDGVVGDEQFF.

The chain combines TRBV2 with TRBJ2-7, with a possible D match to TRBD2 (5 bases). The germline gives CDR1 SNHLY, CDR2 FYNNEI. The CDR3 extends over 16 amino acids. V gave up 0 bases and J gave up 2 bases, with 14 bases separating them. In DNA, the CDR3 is TGTGCCAGCAGTGAAGCTCGGGGAGAAGGAGCCTACGAGCAGTACTTC. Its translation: CASSEARGEGAYEQYF.

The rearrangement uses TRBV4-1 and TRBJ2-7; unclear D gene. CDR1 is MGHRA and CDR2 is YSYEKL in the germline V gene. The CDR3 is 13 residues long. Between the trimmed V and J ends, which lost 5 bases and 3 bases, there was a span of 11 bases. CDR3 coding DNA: TGCGCCAGCAGCATCCGCACCAACTACGAGCAGTACTTC. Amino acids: CASSIRTNYEQYF.

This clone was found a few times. DNA for the CDR3: TGTGCCAGCTCACGGGTACAAACGCAGGACAACTATGGCTACACCTTC. This sequence encodes CASSRVQTQDNYGYTF. V usage is TRBV18 and J usage is TRBJ1-2; D gene unclear. Germline assignment: CDR1 KGHSH and CDR2 LQKENI. Trimming pared 4 bases from V and 2 bases from J, leaving 17 bases between. The CDR3 consists of 16 residues.

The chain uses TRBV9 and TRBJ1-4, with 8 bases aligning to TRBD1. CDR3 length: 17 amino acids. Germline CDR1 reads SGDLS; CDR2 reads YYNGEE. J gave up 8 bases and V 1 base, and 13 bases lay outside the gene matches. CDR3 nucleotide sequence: TGTGCCAGCAGCGTACCTGACTCCGGGACAGGCGAGGAAAAACTGTTTTTT. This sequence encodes CASSVPDSGTGEEKLFF.

The CDR3 loop reads CASSLDWRPRTPNYGYTF. CDR3 DNA: TGTGCCAGCAGCTTAGATTGGCGCCCCCGGACGCCTAACTATGGCTACACCTTC. The rearrangement joins TRBV11-2 to TRBJ1-2, with no clear D. The length of the CDR3 is 18 residues. Deletions cut 0 bases from V and 0 bases from J, with 17 bases between. The germline V gene has CDR1 SGHAT and CDR2 FQNNGV. Based on the CDR3 plus reference TRBV11-2 and TRBJ1-2, the full variable domain is EAGVAQSPRYKIIEKRQSVAFWCNPISGHATLYWYQQILGQGPKLLIQFQNNGVVDDSQLPKDRFSAERLKGVDSTLKIQPAKLEDSAVYLCASSLDWRPRTPNYGYTFGSGTRLTVV.

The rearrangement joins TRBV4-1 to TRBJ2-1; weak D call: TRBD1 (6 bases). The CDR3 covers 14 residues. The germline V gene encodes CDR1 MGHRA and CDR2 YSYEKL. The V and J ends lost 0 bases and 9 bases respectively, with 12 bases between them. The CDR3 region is CASSQDMRGTEQFF. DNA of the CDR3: TGCGCCAGCAGCCAAGATATGAGGGGGACTGAGCAGTTCTTC.

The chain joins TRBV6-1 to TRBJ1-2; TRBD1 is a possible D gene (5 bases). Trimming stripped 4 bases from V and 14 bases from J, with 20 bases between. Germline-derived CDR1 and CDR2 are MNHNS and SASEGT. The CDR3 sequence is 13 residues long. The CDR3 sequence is CASSALYGTLDTF. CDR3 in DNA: TGTGCCAGCAGTGCATTATACGGGACGCTCGATACCTTC.

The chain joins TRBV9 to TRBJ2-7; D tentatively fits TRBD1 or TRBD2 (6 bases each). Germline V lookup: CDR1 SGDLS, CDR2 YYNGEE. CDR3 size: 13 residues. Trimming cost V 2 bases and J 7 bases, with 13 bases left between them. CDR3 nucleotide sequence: TGTGCCAGCAGCGTCTGGGGGGCGCAGGAGCAGTACTTC. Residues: CASSVWGAQEQYF.

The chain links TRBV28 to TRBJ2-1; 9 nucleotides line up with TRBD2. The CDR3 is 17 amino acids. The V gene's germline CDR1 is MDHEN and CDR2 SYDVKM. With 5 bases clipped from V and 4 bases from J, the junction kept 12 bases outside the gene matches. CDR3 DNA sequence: TGTGCCAGCAGTCCCAGACTAGCGGCACGGATTTACAATGAGCAGTTCTTC. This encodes CASSPRLAARIYNEQFF.

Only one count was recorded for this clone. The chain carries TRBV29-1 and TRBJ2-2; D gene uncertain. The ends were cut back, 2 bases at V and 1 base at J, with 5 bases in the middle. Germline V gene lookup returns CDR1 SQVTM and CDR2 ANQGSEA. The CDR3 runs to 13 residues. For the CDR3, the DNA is TGCAGCGTTGAAAGAGTGAACACCGGGGAGCTGTTTTTT. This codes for CSVERVNTGELFF.